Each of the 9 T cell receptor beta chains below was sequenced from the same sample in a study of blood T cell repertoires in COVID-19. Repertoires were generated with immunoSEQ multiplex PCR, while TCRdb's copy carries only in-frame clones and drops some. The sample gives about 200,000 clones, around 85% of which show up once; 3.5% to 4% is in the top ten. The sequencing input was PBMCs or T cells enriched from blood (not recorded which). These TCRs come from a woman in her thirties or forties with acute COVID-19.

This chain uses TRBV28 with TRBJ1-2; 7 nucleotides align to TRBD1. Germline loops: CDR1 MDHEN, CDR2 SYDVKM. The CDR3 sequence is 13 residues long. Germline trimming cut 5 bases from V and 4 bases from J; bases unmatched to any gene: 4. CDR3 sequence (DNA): TGTGCCAGCAGTCTGGGACAGTCCTATGGCTACACCTTC. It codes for CASSLGQSYGYTF.

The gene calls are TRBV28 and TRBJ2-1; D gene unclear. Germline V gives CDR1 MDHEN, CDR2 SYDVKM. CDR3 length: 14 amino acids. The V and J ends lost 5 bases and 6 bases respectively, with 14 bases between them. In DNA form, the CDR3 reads TGTGCCAGCAGTAGCTTTTTGCTTCTCAATGAGCAGTTCTTC. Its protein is CASSSFLLLNEQFF.

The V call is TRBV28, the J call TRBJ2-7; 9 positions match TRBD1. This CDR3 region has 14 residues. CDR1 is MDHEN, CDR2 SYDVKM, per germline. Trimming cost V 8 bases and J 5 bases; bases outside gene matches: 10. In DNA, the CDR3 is TGTGCCAGCCTCTCACAGGGGGCGAAAAACGAGCAGTACTTC. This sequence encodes CASLSQGAKNEQYF.

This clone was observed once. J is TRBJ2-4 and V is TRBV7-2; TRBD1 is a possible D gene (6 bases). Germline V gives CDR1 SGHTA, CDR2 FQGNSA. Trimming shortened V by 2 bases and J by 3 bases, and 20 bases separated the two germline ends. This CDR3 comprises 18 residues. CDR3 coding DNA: TGTGCCAGCAGCTTATCCGGGGACGCTACAGGGAACAAAAACATTCAGTACTTC. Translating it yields CASSLSGDATGNKNIQYF.

The CDR3 nucleotides read TGCAGCGTTGAGGACAGGGAAGGCGTAGGCTCTGAAGCTTTCTTT. It yields the protein CSVEDREGVGSEAFF. The chain links TRBV29-1 to TRBJ1-1; 8 bases are a match to TRBD1. The CDR3 runs to 15 residues. Germline V gene lookup returns CDR1 SQVTM and CDR2 ANQGSEA. V was pared by 3 bases and J by 6 bases, with 12 bases of the junction left unmatched.

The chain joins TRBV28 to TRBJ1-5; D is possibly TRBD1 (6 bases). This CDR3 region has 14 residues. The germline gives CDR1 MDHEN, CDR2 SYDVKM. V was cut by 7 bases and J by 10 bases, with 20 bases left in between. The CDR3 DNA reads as TGTGCCAGCACCCCCCAGGGGAGAAAGGGACCCCAGCATTTT. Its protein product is CASTPQGRKGPQHF.

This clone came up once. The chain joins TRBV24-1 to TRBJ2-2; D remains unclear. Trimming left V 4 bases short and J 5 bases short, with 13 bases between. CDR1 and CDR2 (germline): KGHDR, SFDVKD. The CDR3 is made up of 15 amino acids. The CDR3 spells CATSDVGGWTGELFF. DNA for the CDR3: TGTGCCACCAGTGACGTTGGCGGATGGACCGGGGAGCTGTTTTTT.

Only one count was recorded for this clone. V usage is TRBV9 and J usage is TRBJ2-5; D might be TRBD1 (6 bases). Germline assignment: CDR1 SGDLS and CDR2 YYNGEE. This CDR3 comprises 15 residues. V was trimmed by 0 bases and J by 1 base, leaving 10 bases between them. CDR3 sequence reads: CASSVAPTGQETQYF. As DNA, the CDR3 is TGTGCCAGCAGCGTAGCCCCGACAGGCCAAGAGACCCAGTACTTC.

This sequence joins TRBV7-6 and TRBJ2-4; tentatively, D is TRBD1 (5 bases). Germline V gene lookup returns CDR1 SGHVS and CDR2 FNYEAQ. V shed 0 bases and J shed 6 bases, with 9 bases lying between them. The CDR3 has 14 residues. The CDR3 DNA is TGTGCCAGCAGCTTAGCCAACCAGGGAAACATTCAGTACTTC. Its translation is CASSLANQGNIQYF.